This T cell receptor beta chain was documented in a study of Ad26.COV2.S vaccination and SARS-CoV-2 variants. General study points: Using TCR breadth and depth analyses may have led to underestimated total T cell responses.

Treatment meaning: roughly 19 received Ad26.COV2.S at low or high dose, single or two shots; about 5 received placebo; per-sample allocation not given. Samples were taken on day 63 after the first vaccine or placebo injection. Cohort 1b enrolled adults aged 18-55 years in Boston. There are 14 residues in the CDR3. V was clipped by 5 bases and J by 1 base, with 10 bases between them. Looked up from germline, CDR1 is PRHDT and CDR2 is FYEKMQ (reference sequence). TCRdb's table, derived via immunoSEQ multiplex PCR, lists solely in-frame clones and lacks some. The sample yields 300,000 to 350,000 clones, around 88% seen once. Concerning this clone: Antigen: not known.

This chain uses TRBV13 with TRBJ2-3, with D possibly being TRBD1 (6 bases). The sequences come from peripheral blood, collected in a trial of Ad26.COV2.S vaccine versus placebo. This sequence was found in a person between 18 and 60 years old who received the Ad26.COV2.S COVID-19 vaccine or a placebo. CDR3 DNA: TGTGCCAGCAGCACCCGACAGGGCACAGATACGCAGTATTTT. This encodes CASSTRQGTDTQYF.